A selection of T cell receptor beta chains follows, all from one sample in a study of T cells in Graves' hyperthyroidism and ophthalmopathy. Each CDR3 protein gets one entry after TCRdb re-called the multiplex PCR reads with MiXCR. Among 600,000 or so distinct CDR3 sequences listed, about 14% were seen once. Input material: blood. The receptors stem from a woman between 50 and 59 years old with Graves' ophthalmopathy. Each CDR3 is given with its conserved first and last residue. A D gene is named only where the DNA matches it firmly. Where a row states a size, it is once, few, many or the class of an expanded clone; other rows omit it.

d_call: TRBD2
v_call: TRBV7-3
j_call: TRBJ2-1
clone_size: .
cdr3_aa: CATSGSVSNEQFF

d_call: .
v_call: TRBV28
j_call: TRBJ2-7
clone_size: many
cdr3_aa: CASSPRGIFGSYEQYF

d_call: TRBD2
v_call: TRBV6-4
j_call: TRBJ2-3
clone_size: few
cdr3_aa: CASSSGTSDTDTQYF

d_call: .
v_call: TRBV6-5
j_call: TRBJ2-7
clone_size: .
cdr3_aa: CASSYMYEQYF

d_call: TRBD1
v_call: TRBV7-8
j_call: TRBJ1-2
clone_size: many
cdr3_aa: CASSLALTGKDYGYTF

d_call: .
v_call: TRBV20-1
j_call: TRBJ1-1
clone_size: many
cdr3_aa: CSARDKVGGEAFF

d_call: .
v_call: TRBV20-1
j_call: TRBJ1-2
clone_size: many
cdr3_aa: CSARAQAALGYTF

d_call: TRBD2
v_call: TRBV24-1
j_call: TRBJ2-7
clone_size: once
cdr3_aa: CATSDAPGKQGRDEQYF

d_call: .
v_call: TRBV6-1
j_call: TRBJ1-5
clone_size: few
cdr3_aa: CASSRAQGNQPQHF

d_call: .
v_call: TRBV12-3/TRBV12-4
j_call: TRBJ1-5
clone_size: many
cdr3_aa: CASSFLAGNQPQHF

d_call: .
v_call: TRBV3-1
j_call: TRBJ1-1
clone_size: many
cdr3_aa: CASSQVVQSNTEAFF

d_call: .
v_call: TRBV20-1
j_call: TRBJ2-3
clone_size: many
cdr3_aa: CSAVGTPVFNTQYF

d_call: TRBD1
v_call: TRBV28
j_call: TRBJ1-6
clone_size: few
cdr3_aa: CASRSDRVGSPLHF

d_call: TRBD2
v_call: TRBV28
j_call: TRBJ2-7
clone_size: .
cdr3_aa: CASSQSGTYEQYF

d_call: TRBD2
v_call: TRBV4-2
j_call: TRBJ2-7
clone_size: .
cdr3_aa: CASSQDLASGRMTSDEQYF

d_call: .
v_call: TRBV5-1
j_call: TRBJ2-7
clone_size: .
cdr3_aa: CASGITGNYEQYF

d_call: .
v_call: TRBV24-1
j_call: TRBJ2-3
clone_size: many
cdr3_aa: CATSDLSTGTDTQYF

d_call: TRBD2
v_call: TRBV7-9
j_call: TRBJ2-7
clone_size: many
cdr3_aa: CASNKGLATYEQYF

d_call: .
v_call: TRBV29-1
j_call: TRBJ2-7
clone_size: many
cdr3_aa: CSVRAQSSYEQYF

d_call: .
v_call: TRBV29-1
j_call: TRBJ1-5
clone_size: few
cdr3_aa: CSVEGGINQPQHF

d_call: TRBD1
v_call: TRBV20-1
j_call: TRBJ1-5
clone_size: .
cdr3_aa: CSAREQGAPGSNQPQHF

d_call: TRBD1
v_call: TRBV7-2
j_call: TRBJ2-7
clone_size: few
cdr3_aa: CASSSPWDRALGEQYF

d_call: .
v_call: TRBV5-1
j_call: TRBJ1-6
clone_size: .
cdr3_aa: CASSPAQDRGRSSPLHF

d_call: .
v_call: TRBV7-8
j_call: TRBJ2-5
clone_size: many
cdr3_aa: CATQGSELETQYF

d_call: .
v_call: TRBV28
j_call: TRBJ1-1
clone_size: many
cdr3_aa: CASSSPEGVLIGYTEAFF

d_call: .
v_call: TRBV20-1
j_call: TRBJ1-1
clone_size: many
cdr3_aa: CSARANRVTEAFF

d_call: .
v_call: TRBV30
j_call: TRBJ1-4
clone_size: .
cdr3_aa: CAWSVHRDSAEKLFF

d_call: .
v_call: TRBV27
j_call: TRBJ2-5
clone_size: .
cdr3_aa: CASSSYRVSKTQYF

d_call: .
v_call: TRBV19
j_call: TRBJ2-1
clone_size: .
cdr3_aa: CASSMWGGYNEQFF

d_call: TRBD2
v_call: TRBV19
j_call: TRBJ2-5
clone_size: .
cdr3_aa: CASSIGLAGAFQQYF

d_call: TRBD1
v_call: TRBV27
j_call: TRBJ1-5
clone_size: many
cdr3_aa: CASSLRQGQPQHF

d_call: TRBD1
v_call: TRBV5-1
j_call: TRBJ1-1
clone_size: .
cdr3_aa: CASSPTGAAEAFF

d_call: .
v_call: TRBV2
j_call: TRBJ2-3
clone_size: many
cdr3_aa: CASSEIGDSTDTQYF

d_call: .
v_call: TRBV7-2
j_call: TRBJ2-1
clone_size: .
cdr3_aa: CASSVVGTSYNEQFF

d_call: .
v_call: TRBV5-1
j_call: TRBJ2-3
clone_size: .
cdr3_aa: CASSSGYSPHTQYF

d_call: .
v_call: TRBV5-1
j_call: TRBJ1-1
clone_size: many
cdr3_aa: CASRYGVHQNTEAFF

d_call: TRBD2
v_call: TRBV11-2
j_call: TRBJ2-7
clone_size: many
cdr3_aa: CASSSTSGRALFYEQYF

d_call: .
v_call: TRBV24-1
j_call: TRBJ2-1
clone_size: .
cdr3_aa: CATSDPPHNEQFF

d_call: .
v_call: TRBV7-9
j_call: TRBJ2-7
clone_size: many
cdr3_aa: CASSSFGRGHGYYEQYF

d_call: TRBD2
v_call: TRBV7-9
j_call: TRBJ2-5
clone_size: many
cdr3_aa: CASGTGLAAETQYF

d_call: TRBD2
v_call: TRBV6-2/TRBV6-3
j_call: TRBJ2-5
clone_size: many
cdr3_aa: CASSPRLAQQETQYF

d_call: .
v_call: TRBV4-2
j_call: TRBJ1-5
clone_size: few
cdr3_aa: CASSQELRGNQPQHF

d_call: .
v_call: TRBV12-3/TRBV12-4
j_call: TRBJ2-7
clone_size: many
cdr3_aa: CASSLNLGEYFHEQYF

d_call: .
v_call: TRBV7-9
j_call: TRBJ2-1
clone_size: .
cdr3_aa: CASSGAHNEQFF

d_call: .
v_call: TRBV7-2
j_call: TRBJ2-1
clone_size: .
cdr3_aa: CASSQGVTRFEQFF

d_call: .
v_call: TRBV24-1
j_call: TRBJ1-1
clone_size: many
cdr3_aa: CATSDSKTGSAEAFF

d_call: .
v_call: TRBV28
j_call: TRBJ1-2
clone_size: many
cdr3_aa: CASQNRDGYGYTF

d_call: TRBD2
v_call: TRBV28
j_call: TRBJ2-1
clone_size: many
cdr3_aa: CASSSPTSGSLYEQFF

d_call: TRBD2
v_call: TRBV9
j_call: TRBJ2-1
clone_size: few
cdr3_aa: CASSVSSGSTYNEQFF

d_call: .
v_call: TRBV7-2
j_call: TRBJ2-7
clone_size: many
cdr3_aa: CASSSISLYEQYF

d_call: .
v_call: TRBV20-1
j_call: TRBJ2-1
clone_size: many
cdr3_aa: CSAPKELLSSYNEQFF

d_call: .
v_call: TRBV6-1
j_call: TRBJ2-2
clone_size: .
cdr3_aa: CASSERGTNTRELFF

d_call: .
v_call: TRBV19
j_call: TRBJ2-6
clone_size: .
cdr3_aa: CASSIWVPGANVLTF

d_call: .
v_call: TRBV9
j_call: TRBJ2-3
clone_size: many
cdr3_aa: CASSVEQDTQYF

d_call: .
v_call: TRBV28
j_call: TRBJ2-7
clone_size: few
cdr3_aa: CASRPRSDRYYEQYF

d_call: .
v_call: TRBV4-1
j_call: TRBJ1-5
clone_size: many
cdr3_aa: CASSLHGDQPQHF

d_call: .
v_call: TRBV28
j_call: TRBJ1-5
clone_size: many
cdr3_aa: CASRAYGQPQHF